This T cell receptor (beta chain) was identified in a study of CD8+ T cells in alopecia areata. Study-wide points: Normal scalp had lower clonality than lesional scalp, with alopecia totalis/universalis lesions showing this most strongly. Sharing of TCR sequences between patients (possibly for HLA-related reasons) was less clear than in mice. Scalp repertoires also include resident alphabeta T cells from normal skin.

For this clone: Its target is not known.

Trimming removed 4 bases from V and 5 bases from J, with 18 bases in between. The CDR3 is 15 amino acids. Germline V gives CDR1 SGHRS, CDR2 YFSETQ. Following extraction, RNA underwent reverse transcription to cDNA, which served as the sequencing template. Assay used: immunoSEQ multiplex PCR; TCRdb lists only in-frame clones, some missing. This table has 100,000 to 120,000 clones, approximately 60% appearing once. Isolation of CD4+ and CD8+ T cells from PBMCs was achieved by sorting. The sequenced sample consisted of CD8+ T cells sorted from blood. This TCR was recovered from a human donor in good health. The chain combines TRBV5-1 with TRBJ2-5; the D is unclear. CDR3 amino acids: CASSLHGSSSETQYF. For the CDR3, the DNA is TGCGCCAGCAGCCTTCATGGATCCTCATCGGAGACCCAGTACTTC.